The next 26 T cell receptor beta chains were all read from a single sample in a study of technical replicates of blood from a handful of donors. Data came from immunoSEQ multiplex PCR; TCRdb stores just in-frame clones and leaves some out. The table shows tens of thousands of clones, with roughly 92% occurring only once. Sequences were obtained from T cells isolated from PBMCs. The receptor set was obtained from a human donor in good health.

This chain links TRBV5-4 with TRBJ1-5, with a tentative D call TRBD1 (5 bases). This CDR3 region has 15 residues. Germline V gene sequence: CDR1 SGHNT, CDR2 YYREEE (reference sequence). V shed 7 bases and J shed 2 bases, with 16 bases lying between them. CDR3 nucleotides: TGTGCCAGCGGCCGGACAATTCTTGGCAATCAGCCCCAGCATTTT. Translation gives CASGRTILGNQPQHF.

CDR3 bases: TGTGCCAGCAGCTCCTACCGGGACAGGGGATACGAGCAGTACTTC. Its translation is CASSSYRDRGYEQYF. This rearrangement joins TRBV7-9 to TRBJ2-7, with TRBD1 identical over 10 bases. V shed 4 bases and J 4 bases; nucleotides not matched to a gene: 7. The germline V gene encodes CDR1 SEHNR and CDR2 FQNEAQ (reference sequence). CDR3 size: 15 residues.

The chain employs TRBV9 and TRBJ1-3; TRBD1 aligns across 7 bases. This CDR3 is built from 15 residues. The germline V gene encodes CDR1 SGDLS and CDR2 YYNGEE. The junction had 7 bases not matched to a gene; V was cut back by 7 bases and J by 0 bases. This CDR3 is CASGLGQSSGNTIYF. The DNA of the CDR3 is TGTGCCAGCGGCTTGGGACAGAGCTCTGGAAACACCATATATTTT.

The count of this clone is one. The chain carries TRBV7-2 and TRBJ1-1; 8 bases agree with TRBD1. The CDR3 is 13 residues long. Trimming at V came to 5 bases and at J to 9 bases, leaving 8 bases not matched to a gene. Germline V gene data show CDR1 as SGHTA and CDR2 as FQGNSA. CDR3 nucleotides: TGTGCCAGCAGCCTACACAGGGGGAGGAAAGCTTTCTTT. Its protein product is CASSLHRGRKAFF.

J is TRBJ1-1 and V is TRBV19; 7 bases are a match to TRBD1. V was clipped by 8 bases and J by 3 bases; unmatched bases: 6. The CDR3 totals 13 residues. The V gene's germline CDR1 is LNHDA and CDR2 SQIVND (reference sequence). CDR3 protein: CASLPRGYTEAFF. The CDR3 DNA follows: TGTGCCAGTTTACCCAGGGGGTACACTGAAGCTTTCTTT.

V usage is TRBV4-1 and J usage is TRBJ1-5; 9 nucleotides align to TRBD1. Trimming at V came to 1 base and at J to 4 bases, leaving 2 bases not matched to a gene. This CDR3 comprises 15 residues. The germline CDR1 and CDR2 sequences are MGHRA and YSYEKL. CDR3 sequence reads: CASSQGGTGNQPQHF. CDR3 nucleotide sequence: TGCGCCAGCAGCCAAGGAGGGACAGGGAATCAGCCCCAGCATTTT.

The chain combines TRBV28 with TRBJ2-5; D gene unclear. Trimming shortened V by 7 bases and J by 4 bases, and 13 bases separated the two germline ends. This CDR3 has 13 amino acids. The germline V gene encodes CDR1 MDHEN and CDR2 SYDVKM. In nucleotides, the CDR3 is TGTGCCAGCAAAGAGGCAGTCCGAGAGACCCAGTACTTC. Its translation: CASKEAVRETQYF.

This clone was seen only a few times. CDR3 coding DNA: TGTGCCAGCAGCTTGGACAGGGGATTCCCTGAAGCTTTCTTT. It translates to CASSLDRGFPEAFF. The chain recombines TRBV7-9 with TRBJ1-1; 9 bases agree with TRBD1. CDR3 length: 14 residues. Germline loops: CDR1 SEHNR, CDR2 FQNEAQ (reference sequence). J lost 6 bases, V lost 3 bases, and 5 bases had no gene match. Combining the CDR3 with reference TRBV7-9 and TRBJ1-1 gives the whole variable domain DTGVSQNPRHKITKRGQNVTFRCDPISEHNRLYWYRQTLGQGPEFLTYFQNEAQLEKSRLLSDRFSAERPKGSFSTLEIQRTEQGDSAMYLCASSLDRGFPEAFFGQGTRLTVV.

This chain connects TRBV6-4 to TRBJ2-1; 9 bases fit TRBD1. The germline gives CDR1 MRHNA, CDR2 SNTAGT. V was pared by 6 bases and J by 6 bases, with 9 bases of the junction left unmatched. The CDR3 extends over 15 amino acids. The CDR3: CASSHGTGSGNEQFF. CDR3 nucleotide sequence: TGTGCCAGCAGCCACGGGACAGGGTCGGGCAATGAGCAGTTCTTC.

Written as DNA, the CDR3 is TGTGCCAGCAGCGTAGTTTCAGGGGTGAACACCGGGGAGCTGTTTTTT. Protein: CASSVVSGVNTGELFF. The chain uses TRBV9 and TRBJ2-2; the D gene is possibly TRBD1 (6 bases). V lost 0 bases, J lost 1 base, and 10 bases lay in between. The germline gives CDR1 SGDLS, CDR2 YYNGEE. The CDR3 is made up of 16 amino acids.

This sequence joins TRBV11-2 and TRBJ1-3, with 7 bases aligning to TRBD1. The germline V gene has CDR1 SGHAT and CDR2 FQNNGV. The length of the CDR3 is 15 residues. After removal of 5 bases from V and 0 bases from J, the junction contained 4 bases not matched to a gene. The CDR3 DNA sequence: TGTGCCAGCAGCCAGGGACAGTACTCTGGAAACACCATATATTTT. It specifies CASSQGQYSGNTIYF.

The gene calls are TRBV7-3 and TRBJ2-1; 16 bases match TRBD2. The germline V gene has CDR1 SGHTA and CDR2 FQGTGA. The CDR3 is 16 amino acids. V lost 3 bases, J lost 7 bases, and 3 bases stayed unmatched. The CDR3, as DNA: TGTGCCAGCAGCTTGGGACTAGCGGGAGGGCCAAATGAGCAGTTCTTC. This translates into CASSLGLAGGPNEQFF.

The V call is TRBV10-2, the J call TRBJ2-7, with D maybe TRBD1 (6 bases). The V gene's germline CDR1 is WSHSY and CDR2 SAAADI. The CDR3 runs 14 residues. Trimming took 6 bases from V and 3 from J, leaving 15 bases between them. For the CDR3, the DNA is TGCGCCAGCAGATACGACAGGAAGAGCTACGAGCAGTACTTC. Translated: CASRYDRKSYEQYF.

The chain is built from TRBV30 and TRBJ2-1, with D possibly TRBD1 on 5 matching bases. This CDR3 has 11 residues. V lost 0 bases to trimming and J lost 12 bases, with 9 bases between them. Per the germline V gene, CDR1 is GTSNPN and CDR2 is SVGIG (reference sequence). CDR3 amino acids: CAWSVQALQFF. The CDR3 region has the DNA TGTGCCTGGAGTGTACAGGCCCTGCAGTTCTTC.

The CDR3 DNA reads TGTGCCAGCAGTAGCGGGAGGTTAGATACGCAGTATTTT. It encodes CASSSGRLDTQYF. The chain employs TRBV27 and TRBJ2-3, with 9 bases aligning to TRBD2. Looked up from germline, CDR1 is MNHEY and CDR2 is SMNVEV (reference sequence). J gave up 5 bases and V 5 bases, and 2 bases lay outside the gene matches. CDR3 size: 13 residues.

The J gene is TRBJ2-7, the V gene TRBV6-5; possible D gene TRBD2, 6 bases. This CDR3 contains 13 residues. Trimming shortened V by 5 bases and J by 3 bases, and 11 bases separated the two germline ends. CDR1 and CDR2 (germline): MNHEY, SVGAGI. The CDR3 region has the DNA TGTGCCAGCAGTATAGCGGAGTTCTACGAGCAGTACTTC. It encodes CASSIAEFYEQYF.

The rearrangement joins TRBV7-8 to TRBJ1-3; 9 bases map to TRBD1. This CDR3 comprises 16 residues. Looked up from germline, CDR1 is SGHVS and CDR2 is FQNEAQ. The V segment lost 10 bases and the J segment 4 bases; nucleotides outside the gene matches: 14. The CDR3, as DNA: TGTGCCACCTACCGGGACAGGGTTTTCTCAGGAAACACCATATATTTT. It translates to CATYRDRVFSGNTIYF.

The chain links TRBV19 to TRBJ2-5; D possibly corresponds to TRBD2 (5 bases). CDR3 length: 15 amino acids. CDR1 is LNHDA, CDR2 SQIVND, per germline (reference sequence). V dropped 3 bases and J dropped 3 bases, with 14 bases sitting between them. The CDR3 sequence: CASSILAGEEETQYF. Written as DNA, the CDR3 is TGTGCCAGTAGTATCTTGGCGGGCGAAGAAGAGACCCAGTACTTC.

V usage is TRBV5-4 and J usage is TRBJ1-3; 7 nucleotides agree with TRBD1. V dropped 3 bases and J dropped 5; count of bases not matched to a gene: 11. CDR1 and CDR2 (germline): SGHNT, YYREEE (reference sequence). This CDR3 is 16 amino acids long. The CDR3 DNA is TGTGCCAGCAGCTCCCTTGACAGGGAACCGCGAAACACCATATATTTT. It translates to CASSSLDREPRNTIYF.

The rearrangement joins TRBV19 to TRBJ2-3, with no clear D. CDR1 and CDR2 from the germline V gene are LNHDA and SQIVND (reference sequence). Trimming pared 5 bases from V and 3 bases from J, leaving 3 bases between. This CDR3 has 11 amino acids. The DNA of the CDR3 is TGTGCCAGTAGTCGGACAGATACGCAGTATTTT. It yields the protein CASSRTDTQYF.

This chain joins TRBV5-4 and TRBJ2-2; a possible D gene is TRBD1 (6 bases). V lost 4 bases to trimming and J lost 4 bases, with 14 bases between them. Germline V gene data show CDR1 as SGHNT and CDR2 as YYREEE (reference sequence). This CDR3 region has 15 residues. The CDR3 DNA sequence: TGTGCCAGCAGCACCGGACAGAACCCCACCGGGGAGCTGTTTTTT. Its translation is CASSTGQNPTGELFF.

This sequence joins TRBV5-4 and TRBJ2-5; unclear D gene. The CDR3 runs 15 residues. Germline loops: CDR1 SGHNT, CDR2 YYREEE (reference sequence). V was pared by 0 bases and J by 7 bases, with 16 bases between. CDR3 amino acids: CASSLGQAATVTQYF. CDR3 sequence (DNA): TGTGCCAGCAGCTTGGGGCAGGCTGCTACGGTGACCCAGTACTTC. The full variable domain, with the rest looked up from reference TRBV5-4 and TRBJ2-5, is ETGVTQSPTHLIKTRGQQVTLRCSSQSGHNTVSWYQQALGQGPQFIFQYYREEENGRGNFPPRFSGLQFPNYSSELNVNALELDDSALYLCASSLGQAATVTQYFGPGTRLLVL.

CDR3 sequence (DNA): TGTGCCAGCAGTGAAGAGACAGGGCCAAATGAAAAACTGTTTTTT. It translates to CASSEETGPNEKLFF. The V gene is TRBV2, the J gene TRBJ1-4; 7 nucleotides line up with TRBD1. V lost 1 base and J lost 5; bases outside the gene matches: 4. This CDR3 comprises 15 residues. Germline CDR1 SNHLY, CDR2 FYNNEI.

J is TRBJ2-3 and V is TRBV6-5, with D unclear. Germline V gives CDR1 MNHEY, CDR2 SVGAGI. This CDR3 has 15 residues. Trimming cost V 4 bases and J 2 bases, with 13 bases left between them. The CDR3 here is CASSFFRNPTDTQYF. CDR3 nucleotide sequence: TGTGCCAGCAGTTTTTTCAGGAATCCCACAGATACGCAGTATTTT.

The V gene is TRBV5-4, the J gene TRBJ2-7; the match to TRBD1 covers 8 bases. There are 14 residues in the CDR3. The V segment lost 2 bases and the J segment 1 base; nucleotides outside the gene matches: 2. Germline CDR1 and CDR2: SGHNT and YYREEE (reference sequence). The CDR3 DNA reads as TGTGCCAGCAGCTTTGGGACAGGTTCCTACGAGCAGTACTTC. It encodes CASSFGTGSYEQYF. The whole variable domain, filled in from reference TRBV5-4 and TRBJ2-7, reads ETGVTQSPTHLIKTRGQQVTLRCSSQSGHNTVSWYQQALGQGPQFIFQYYREEENGRGNFPPRFSGLQFPNYSSELNVNALELDDSALYLCASSFGTGSYEQYFGPGTRLTVT.

The rearrangement links TRBV28 to TRBJ2-3, with 8 positions matching TRBD1. The CDR3 has 14 amino acids. J gave up 5 bases and V 10 bases, and 11 bases lay outside the gene matches. CDR1 MDHEN and CDR2 SYDVKM come from the germline V gene. The DNA of the CDR3 is TGTGCCACCCAATACTGGACAGGGAAAGATACGCAGTATTTT. Translated, it gives CATQYWTGKDTQYF.